This T cell receptor beta chain was found in a study of cytomegalovirus exposure and HLA in healthy donors. Study-wide findings and caveats: The classifier, whose performance was assessed in both the original and validation cohorts, reportedly diagnosed cytomegalovirus status with high specificity and sensitivity. In a later analysis, V- and J-gene trimming of beta chains associated with a DCLRE1C missense variant, replicated independently. Most likely, a cluster of highly shared sequence variants arose as a sequencing artifact. 87-base-pair reads could not separate some V segments, including TRBV6-2 and TRBV6-3.

The PCR employed 60 Vbeta primers together with 13 Jbeta primers. Here immunoSEQ multiplex PCR was the method, and the copy in TCRdb shows in-frame clones only, minus some. This sample has approximately 130,000 clones, with 65% to 85% found just once. Worth noting for this clone: What it binds is unknown.

The CDR3 totals 13 residues. Trimming removed 0 bases at V and 4 bases at J, with 6 bases between. Germline V lookup: CDR1 MNHEY, CDR2 SVGAGI. Sample: PBMCs. The TCR was taken from a man aged 45 to 65 in good health and CMV-seronegative. V is TRBV6-5 and J is TRBJ1-1, with D possibly TRBD1 on 5 matching bases. The CDR3 spells CASSYSTVTEAFF. In DNA form, the CDR3 reads TGTGCCAGCAGTTACTCGACAGTCACTGAAGCTTTCTTT.